This T cell receptor beta chain emerged from a study of blood T cell repertoires in COVID-19. The V gene lost 2 bases and the J gene lost 9 bases, with 5 bases spanning the gap. Germline lookup yields CDR1 MNHNY and CDR2 SVGAGI (reference sequence). The CDR3 is made up of 11 amino acids. Assay used: immunoSEQ multiplex PCR; TCRdb lists only in-frame clones, some missing. The table has about 30,000 clones, approximately 67% seen once. The origin of this receptor is a human donor in a cohort sampled during active COVID-19. The gene calls are TRBV6-6 and TRBJ2-1; unclear D gene. Sequenced input: peripheral blood. The chain's CDR3 is CASSYRSEQFF. As DNA, the CDR3 is TGTGCCAGCAGTTACCGGTCTGAGCAGTTCTTC.